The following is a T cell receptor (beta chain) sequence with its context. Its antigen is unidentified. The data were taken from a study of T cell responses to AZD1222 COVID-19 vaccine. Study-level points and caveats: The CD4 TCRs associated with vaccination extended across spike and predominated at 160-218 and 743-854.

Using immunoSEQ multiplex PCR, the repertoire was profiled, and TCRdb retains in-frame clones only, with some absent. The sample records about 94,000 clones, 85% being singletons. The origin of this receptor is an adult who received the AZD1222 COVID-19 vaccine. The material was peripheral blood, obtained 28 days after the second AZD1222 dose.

CDR3 coding DNA: TGTGCCAGCAGCCCCCCTAGTTTCCCCACCACAGATACGCAGTATTTT. It specifies CASSPPSFPTTDTQYF. The chain links TRBV7-6 to TRBJ2-3; no reliable D call. Germline values: CDR1 SGHVS, CDR2 FNYEAQ. This CDR3 contains 16 residues. V was cut by 5 bases and J by 2 bases, with 17 bases left in between.